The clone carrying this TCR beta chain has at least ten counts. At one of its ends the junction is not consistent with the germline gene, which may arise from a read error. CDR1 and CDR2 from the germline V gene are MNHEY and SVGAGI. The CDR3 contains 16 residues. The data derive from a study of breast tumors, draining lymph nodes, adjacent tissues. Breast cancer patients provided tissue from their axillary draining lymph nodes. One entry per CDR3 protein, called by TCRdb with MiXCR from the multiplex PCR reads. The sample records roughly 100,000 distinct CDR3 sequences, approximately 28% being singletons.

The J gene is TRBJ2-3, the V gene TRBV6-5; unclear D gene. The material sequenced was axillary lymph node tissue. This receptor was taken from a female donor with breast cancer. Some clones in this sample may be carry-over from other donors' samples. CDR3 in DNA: TGTGCCAGCAGTCACTCCCGCGCGCCCCCCACAGATACGCAGTATTTT. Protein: CASSHSRAPPTDTQYF.